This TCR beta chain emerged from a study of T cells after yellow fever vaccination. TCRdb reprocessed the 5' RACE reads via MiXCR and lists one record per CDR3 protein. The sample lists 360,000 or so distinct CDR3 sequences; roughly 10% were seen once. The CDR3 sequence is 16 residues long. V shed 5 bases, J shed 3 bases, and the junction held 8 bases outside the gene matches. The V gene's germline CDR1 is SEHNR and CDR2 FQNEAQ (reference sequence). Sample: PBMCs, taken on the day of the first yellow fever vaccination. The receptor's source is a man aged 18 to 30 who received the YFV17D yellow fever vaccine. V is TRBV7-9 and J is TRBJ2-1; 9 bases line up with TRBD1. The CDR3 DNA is TGTGCCAGCAGCCGGACAGGGGACCTACACTACAATGAGCAGTTCTTC. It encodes CASSRTGDLHYNEQFF.